This T cell receptor beta chain was identified in a study of blood T cell repertoires in COVID-19. Study overall: The study drew acute and convalescent COVID-19 samples from the United States, Italy and Spain. The cDNA or gDNA used as material had been derived from T cells, B-cell-depleted T cells, or PBMCs.

Germline V gives CDR1 WNHNN, CDR2 SYGVQD (reference sequence). Trimming at V came to 2 bases and at J to 4 bases, leaving 4 bases not matched to a gene. The CDR3 loop spans 17 amino acids. As processed by the authors: Counts of nucleated cells, estimated from reference gene primer amplification, were obtained. Method: immunoSEQ multiplex PCR; TCRdb's copy keeps in-frame clones and lacks some. The D gene and trimming were derived from the DNA, and the V and J assignments and clone size from that table. The sample has 100,000 to 150,000 clones; about 70% are singletons. This clone appeared a few times. Sequencing was performed on peripheral blood. The chain has TRBV10-1 and TRBJ2-2, with 13 bases identical to TRBD2. The receptor was derived from a man between 60 and 70 years old with acute or convalescent COVID-19. The CDR3 region is CASSERTSGRSTGELFF. Written as DNA, the CDR3 is TGCGCCAGCAGTGAGAGGACTAGCGGGAGATCCACCGGGGAGCTGTTTTTT.